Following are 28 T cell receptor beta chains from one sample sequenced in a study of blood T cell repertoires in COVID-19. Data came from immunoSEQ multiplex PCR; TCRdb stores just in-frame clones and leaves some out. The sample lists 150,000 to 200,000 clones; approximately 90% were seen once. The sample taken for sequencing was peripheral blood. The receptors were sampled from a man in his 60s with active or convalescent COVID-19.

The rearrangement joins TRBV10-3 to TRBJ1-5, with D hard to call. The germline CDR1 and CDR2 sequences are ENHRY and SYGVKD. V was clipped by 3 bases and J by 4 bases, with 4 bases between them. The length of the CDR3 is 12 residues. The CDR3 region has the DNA TGTGCCATCAGTGACCCTAATCAGCCCCAGCATTTT. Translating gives CAISDPNQPQHF.

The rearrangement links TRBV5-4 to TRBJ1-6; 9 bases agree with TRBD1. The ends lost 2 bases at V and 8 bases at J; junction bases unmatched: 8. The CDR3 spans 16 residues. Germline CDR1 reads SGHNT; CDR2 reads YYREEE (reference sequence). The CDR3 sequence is CASSFPGQGGDSPLHF. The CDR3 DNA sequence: TGTGCCAGCAGCTTCCCGGGACAGGGAGGGGATTCACCCCTCCACTTT.

The CDR3 DNA is TGTGCCAGCCAAACGACAGGACGCACAGATACGCAGTATTTT. Encoded protein: CASQTTGRTDTQYF. This chain connects TRBV6-5 to TRBJ2-3, with D perhaps TRBD1 (6 bases). Trimming took 8 bases from V and 1 from J, leaving 13 bases between them. Germline CDR1 and CDR2: MNHEY and SVGAGI. This CDR3 has 14 residues.

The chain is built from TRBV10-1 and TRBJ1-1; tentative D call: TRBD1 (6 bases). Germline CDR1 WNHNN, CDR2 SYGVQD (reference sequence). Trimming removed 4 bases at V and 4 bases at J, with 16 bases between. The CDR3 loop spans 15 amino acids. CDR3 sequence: CASSAYRDTSTEAFF. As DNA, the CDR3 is TGCGCCAGCAGTGCGTACCGGGACACAAGCACTGAAGCTTTCTTT.

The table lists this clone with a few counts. The CDR3 DNA is TGCGCCAGCAGCCCAGGGACAGCAGGGCGCTACACCTTC. It codes for CASSPGTAGRYTF. The chain recombines TRBV5-1 with TRBJ1-2, with 7 bases aligning to TRBD1. Trimming removed 4 bases from V and 9 bases from J; junction bases left unmatched: 9. CDR1 is SGHRS and CDR2 is YFSETQ in the germline V gene. The CDR3 consists of 13 residues.

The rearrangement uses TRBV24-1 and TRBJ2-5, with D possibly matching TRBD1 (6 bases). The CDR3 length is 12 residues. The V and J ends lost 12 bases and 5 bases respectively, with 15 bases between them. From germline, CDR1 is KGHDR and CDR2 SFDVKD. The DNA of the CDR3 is TGTGCCGTTGGACAGAACGAGGAGACCCAGTACTTC. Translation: CAVGQNEETQYF.

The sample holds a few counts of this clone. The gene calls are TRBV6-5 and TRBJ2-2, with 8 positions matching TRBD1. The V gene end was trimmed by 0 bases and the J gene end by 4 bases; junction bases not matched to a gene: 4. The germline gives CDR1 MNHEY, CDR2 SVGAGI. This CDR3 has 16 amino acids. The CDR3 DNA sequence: TGTGCCAGCAGTTACTCAGGACAGGGACTCACCGGGGAGCTGTTTTTT. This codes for CASSYSGQGLTGELFF.

The CDR3 bases are TGTGCCGGTTACAGGGAAAAAAGAGCTTTCTTT. Amino acid sequence: CAGYREKRAFF. The chain links TRBV30 to TRBJ1-1; D might be TRBD1 (6 bases). Germline CDR1 GTSNPN, CDR2 SVGIG (reference sequence). This CDR3 has 11 residues. V shed 8 bases and J shed 10 bases, with 17 bases lying between them.

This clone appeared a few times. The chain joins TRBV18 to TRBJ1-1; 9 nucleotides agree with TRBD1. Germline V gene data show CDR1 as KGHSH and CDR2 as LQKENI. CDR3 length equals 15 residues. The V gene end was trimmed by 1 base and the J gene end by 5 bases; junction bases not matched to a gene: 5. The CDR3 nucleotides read TGTGCCAGCTCACCACGGACAGGGGAGGGTACTGAAGCTTTCTTT. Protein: CASSPRTGEGTEAFF. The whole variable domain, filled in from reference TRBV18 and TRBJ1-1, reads NAGVMQNPRHLVRRRGQEARLRCSPMKGHSHVYWYRQLPEEGLKFMVYLQKENIIDESGMPKERFSAEFPKEGPSILRIQQVVRGDSAAYFCASSPRTGEGTEAFFGQGTRLTVV.

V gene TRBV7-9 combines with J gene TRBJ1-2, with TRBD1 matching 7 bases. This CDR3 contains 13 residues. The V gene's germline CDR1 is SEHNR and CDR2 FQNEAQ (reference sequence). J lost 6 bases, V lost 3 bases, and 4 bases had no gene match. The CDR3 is CASSFAQGHGYTF. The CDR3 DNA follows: TGTGCCAGCAGCTTTGCACAGGGGCATGGCTACACCTTC.

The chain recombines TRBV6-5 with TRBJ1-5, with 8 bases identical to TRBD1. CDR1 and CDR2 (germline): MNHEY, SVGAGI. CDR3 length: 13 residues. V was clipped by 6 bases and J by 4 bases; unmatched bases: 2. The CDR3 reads CASSRQGNQPQHF. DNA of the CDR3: TGTGCCAGCAGCCGACAGGGGAATCAGCCCCAGCATTTT.

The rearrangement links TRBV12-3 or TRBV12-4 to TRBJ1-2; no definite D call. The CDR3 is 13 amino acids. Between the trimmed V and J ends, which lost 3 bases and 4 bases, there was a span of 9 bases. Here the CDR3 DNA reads TGTGCCAGCAGTTTTAACAGACGCTATGGCTACACCTTC. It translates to CASSFNRRYGYTF.

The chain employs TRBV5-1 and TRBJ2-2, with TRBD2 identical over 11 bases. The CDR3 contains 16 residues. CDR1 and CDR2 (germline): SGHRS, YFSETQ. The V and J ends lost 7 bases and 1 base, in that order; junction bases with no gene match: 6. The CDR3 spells CASGKLAGGNTGELFF. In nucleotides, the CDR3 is TGCGCCAGCGGAAAGCTAGCGGGGGGGAACACCGGGGAGCTGTTTTTT.

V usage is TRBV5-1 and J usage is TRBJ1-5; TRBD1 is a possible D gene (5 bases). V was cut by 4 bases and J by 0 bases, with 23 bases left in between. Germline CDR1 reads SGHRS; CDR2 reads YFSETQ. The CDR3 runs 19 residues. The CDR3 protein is CASSPRGFRGLGSNQPQHF. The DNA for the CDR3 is TGCGCCAGCAGCCCAAGGGGATTTCGAGGTTTGGGTAGCAATCAGCCCCAGCATTTT.

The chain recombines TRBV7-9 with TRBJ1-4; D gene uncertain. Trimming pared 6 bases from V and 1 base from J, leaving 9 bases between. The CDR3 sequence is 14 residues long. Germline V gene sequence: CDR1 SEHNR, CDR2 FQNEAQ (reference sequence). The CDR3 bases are TGTGCCAGCAGGCGAGCGGAAACTAATGAAAAACTGTTTTTT. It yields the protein CASRRAETNEKLFF.

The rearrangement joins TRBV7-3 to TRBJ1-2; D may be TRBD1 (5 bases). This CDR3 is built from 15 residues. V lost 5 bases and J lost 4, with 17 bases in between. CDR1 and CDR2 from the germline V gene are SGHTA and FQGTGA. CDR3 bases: TGTGCCAGCAGCCCCGGCCCGTTGGGGCCCTATGGCTACACCTTC. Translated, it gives CASSPGPLGPYGYTF.

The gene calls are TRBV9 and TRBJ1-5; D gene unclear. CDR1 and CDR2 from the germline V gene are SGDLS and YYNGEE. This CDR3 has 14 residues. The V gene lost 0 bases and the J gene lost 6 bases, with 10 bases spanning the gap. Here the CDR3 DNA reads TGTGCCAGCAGCGTAGGGTCTTCGGGTCAGCCCCAGCATTTT. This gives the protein CASSVGSSGQPQHF.

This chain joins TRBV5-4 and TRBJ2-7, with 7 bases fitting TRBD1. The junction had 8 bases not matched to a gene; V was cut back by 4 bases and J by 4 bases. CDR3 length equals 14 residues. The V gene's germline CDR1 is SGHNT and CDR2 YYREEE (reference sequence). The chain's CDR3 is CASSLRDRRYEQYF. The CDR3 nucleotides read TGTGCCAGCAGCCTCCGGGACAGACGGTACGAGCAGTACTTC.

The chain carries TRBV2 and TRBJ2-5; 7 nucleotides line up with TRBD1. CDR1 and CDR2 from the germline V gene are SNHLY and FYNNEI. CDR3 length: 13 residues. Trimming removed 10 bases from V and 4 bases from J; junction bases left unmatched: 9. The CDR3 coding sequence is TGTGCCAACCGTCGGGACAGTGTAGAGACCCAGTACTTC. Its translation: CANRRDSVETQYF. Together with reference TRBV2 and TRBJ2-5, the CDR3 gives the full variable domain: EPEVTQTPSHQVTQMGQEVILRCVPISNHLYFYWYRQILGQKVEFLVSFYNNEISEKSEIFDDQFSVERPDGSNFTLKIRSTKLEDSAMYFCANRRDSVETQYFGPGTRLLVL.

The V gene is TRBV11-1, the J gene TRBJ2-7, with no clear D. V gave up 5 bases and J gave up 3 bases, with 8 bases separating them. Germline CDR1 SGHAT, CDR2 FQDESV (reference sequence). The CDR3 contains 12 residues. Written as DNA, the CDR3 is TGTGCCAGCAGCCAAAGAGACTACGAGCAGTACTTC. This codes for CASSQRDYEQYF.

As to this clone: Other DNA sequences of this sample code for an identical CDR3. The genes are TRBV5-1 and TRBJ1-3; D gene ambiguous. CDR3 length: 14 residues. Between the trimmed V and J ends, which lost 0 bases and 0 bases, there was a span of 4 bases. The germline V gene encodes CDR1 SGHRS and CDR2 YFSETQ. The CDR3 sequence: CASSLDSSGNTIYF. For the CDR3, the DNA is TGCGCCAGCAGCTTGGACAGCTCTGGAAACACCATATATTTT.

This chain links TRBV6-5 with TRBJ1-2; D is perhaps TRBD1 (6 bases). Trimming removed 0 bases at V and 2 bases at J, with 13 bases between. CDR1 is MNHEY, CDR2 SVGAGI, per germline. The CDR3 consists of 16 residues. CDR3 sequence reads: CASSYSNSGHNYGYTF. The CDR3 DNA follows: TGTGCCAGCAGTTACTCGAATTCGGGACACAACTATGGCTACACCTTC.

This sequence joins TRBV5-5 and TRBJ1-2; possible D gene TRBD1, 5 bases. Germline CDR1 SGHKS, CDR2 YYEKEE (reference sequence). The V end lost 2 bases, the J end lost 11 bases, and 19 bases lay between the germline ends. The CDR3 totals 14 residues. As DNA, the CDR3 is TGTGCCAGCAGCTTAACAGGCACCGACTGGGTTTACACCTTC. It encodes CASSLTGTDWVYTF.

In nucleotides, the CDR3 is TGTGCCAGCAGCGTAGCTACATTTGAGACAGGGGAAGATACGCAGTATTTT. Amino acids: CASSVATFETGEDTQYF. The V call is TRBV9, the J call TRBJ2-3; 8 bases map to TRBD1. V was clipped by 0 bases and J by 5 bases; unmatched bases: 11. CDR1 is SGDLS and CDR2 is YYNGEE in the germline V gene. This CDR3 has 17 residues.

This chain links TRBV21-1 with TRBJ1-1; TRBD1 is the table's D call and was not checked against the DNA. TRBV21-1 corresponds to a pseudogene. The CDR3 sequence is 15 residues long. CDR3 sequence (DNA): TGTGCCAGCAGCCGATCCCGGACAGTACCCACTGAAGCTTTCTTT. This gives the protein CASSRSRTVPTEAFF.

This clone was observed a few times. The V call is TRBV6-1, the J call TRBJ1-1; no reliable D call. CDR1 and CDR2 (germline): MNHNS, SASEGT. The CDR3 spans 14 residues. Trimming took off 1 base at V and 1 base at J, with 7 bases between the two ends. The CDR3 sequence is CASSEVTANTEAFF. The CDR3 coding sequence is TGTGCCAGCAGTGAAGTAACTGCGAACACTGAAGCTTTCTTT.

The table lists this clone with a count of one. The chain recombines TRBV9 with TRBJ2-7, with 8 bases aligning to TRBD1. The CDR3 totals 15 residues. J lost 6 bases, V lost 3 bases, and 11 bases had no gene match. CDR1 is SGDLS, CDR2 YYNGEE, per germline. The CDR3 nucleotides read TGTGCCAGCAGCGATGGGACAGGAGGTTGGTCCGAGCAGTACTTC. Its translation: CASSDGTGGWSEQYF.

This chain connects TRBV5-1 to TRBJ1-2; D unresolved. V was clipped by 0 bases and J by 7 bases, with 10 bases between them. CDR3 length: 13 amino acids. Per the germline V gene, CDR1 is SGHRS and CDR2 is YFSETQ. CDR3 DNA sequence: TGCGCCAGCAGCTTGGAAGGAGTGTTTGGCTACACCTTC. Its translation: CASSLEGVFGYTF.